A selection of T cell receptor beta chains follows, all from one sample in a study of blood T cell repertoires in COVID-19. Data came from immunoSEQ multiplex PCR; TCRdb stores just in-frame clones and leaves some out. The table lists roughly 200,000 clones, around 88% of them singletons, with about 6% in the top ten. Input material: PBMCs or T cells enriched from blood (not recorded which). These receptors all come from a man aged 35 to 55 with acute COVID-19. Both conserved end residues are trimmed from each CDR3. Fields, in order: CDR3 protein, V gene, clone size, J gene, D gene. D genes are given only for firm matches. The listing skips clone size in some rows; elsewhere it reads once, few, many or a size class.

ATSDSLAGRDQETQY,TRBV24-1,-,TRBJ2-5,-
ASSRFWSPGSQETQY,TRBV11-2,-,TRBJ2-5,-
ASSLQGSDNEQF,TRBV5-1,-,TRBJ2-1,TRBD1
ATSDPTGTGVGKLF,TRBV24-1,-,TRBJ1-4,TRBD1
AAGGNTEAF,TRBV2,-,TRBJ1-1,-
ASSARQGGPNEKLF,TRBV9,-,TRBJ1-4,-
ASSSVGRGLNTEAF,TRBV19,-,TRBJ1-1,-
ASSPGADTEAF,TRBV7-3,few,TRBJ1-1,-
ASSYLMGARNTEAF,TRBV6-5,-,TRBJ1-1,-
ASSVAPLPSYEQF,TRBV9,once,TRBJ2-1,-
ASSSRGQETQY,TRBV7-9,-,TRBJ2-5,-
ASSEVFVAGGITDTQY,TRBV6-1,-,TRBJ2-3,TRBD2